What follows describes a single T cell receptor beta chain. Its cognate antigen is unknown. The CDR3 has 14 amino acids. Germline V gene lookup returns CDR1 LGHNT and CDR2 FRNRAP. V lost 3 bases, J lost 1 base, and 9 bases lay in between. The data were obtained in a study of T cell responses to AZD1222 COVID-19 vaccine. Clones were read by immunoSEQ multiplex PCR, and TCRdb kept only the in-frame ones, dropping some. Among roughly 120,000 clones listed, more than 70% were seen once. Study conclusions and caveats: White British ancestry dominated among donors, who included more females, and clonal diversity was possibly underestimated. Dominant at 160-218 and 743-854, vaccine-associated CD4 TCRs also spanned spike. Repertoire collection took place solely once the T cell response had peaked.

Sequencing was performed on peripheral blood, taken 28 days after the second AZD1222 dose. This receptor was taken from an adult who received the AZD1222 COVID-19 vaccine. V and J are TRBV12-5 and TRBJ2-5, with TRBD2 as a possible D gene (6 bases). CDR3 amino acids: CASGLGGVQETQYF. In DNA form, the CDR3 reads TGTGCTAGTGGTTTAGGCGGGGTCCAAGAGACCCAGTACTTC.